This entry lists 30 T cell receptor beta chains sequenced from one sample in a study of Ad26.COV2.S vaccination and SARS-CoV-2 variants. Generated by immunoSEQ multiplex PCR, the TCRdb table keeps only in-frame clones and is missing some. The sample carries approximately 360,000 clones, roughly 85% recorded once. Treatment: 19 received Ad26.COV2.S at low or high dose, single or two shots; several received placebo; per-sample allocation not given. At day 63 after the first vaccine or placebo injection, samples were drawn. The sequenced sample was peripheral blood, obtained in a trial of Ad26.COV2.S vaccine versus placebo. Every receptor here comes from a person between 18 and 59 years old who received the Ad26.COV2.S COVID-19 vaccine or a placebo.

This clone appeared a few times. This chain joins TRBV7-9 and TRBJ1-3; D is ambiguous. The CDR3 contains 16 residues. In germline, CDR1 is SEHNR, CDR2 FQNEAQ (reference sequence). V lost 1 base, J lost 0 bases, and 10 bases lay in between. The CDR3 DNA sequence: TGTGCCAGCAGCTTAGAAGTTGTCAGCTCTGGAAACACCATATATTTT. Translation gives CASSLEVVSSGNTIYF.

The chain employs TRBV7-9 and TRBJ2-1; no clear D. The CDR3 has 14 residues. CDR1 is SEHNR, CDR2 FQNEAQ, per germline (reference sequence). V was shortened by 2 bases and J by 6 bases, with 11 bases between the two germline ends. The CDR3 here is CASSLTGFPNEQFF. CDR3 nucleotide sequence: TGTGCCAGCAGCTTAACCGGGTTCCCCAATGAGCAGTTCTTC.

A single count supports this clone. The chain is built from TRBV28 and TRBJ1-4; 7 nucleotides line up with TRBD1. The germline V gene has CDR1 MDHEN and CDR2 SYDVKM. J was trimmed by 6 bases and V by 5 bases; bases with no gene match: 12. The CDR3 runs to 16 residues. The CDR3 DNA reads TGTGCCAGCAGTCCCCAGGGGGTGCAGTACGATGAAAAACTGTTTTTT. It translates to CASSPQGVQYDEKLFF.

CDR3: CASSQWTGDGYTF. The CDR3 nucleotides read TGTGCCAGCAGTCAATGGACAGGGGATGGCTACACCTTC. This chain joins TRBV12-3 or TRBV12-4 and TRBJ1-2; 9 bases match TRBD1. Trimming cost V 5 bases and J 6 bases; bases outside gene matches: 4. The CDR3 has 13 residues.

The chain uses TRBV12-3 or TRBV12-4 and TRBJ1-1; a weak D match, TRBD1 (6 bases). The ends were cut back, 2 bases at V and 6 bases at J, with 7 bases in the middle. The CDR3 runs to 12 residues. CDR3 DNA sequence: TGTGCCAGCAGTTTACCAGGGGCTGAAGCTTTCTTT. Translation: CASSLPGAEAFF.

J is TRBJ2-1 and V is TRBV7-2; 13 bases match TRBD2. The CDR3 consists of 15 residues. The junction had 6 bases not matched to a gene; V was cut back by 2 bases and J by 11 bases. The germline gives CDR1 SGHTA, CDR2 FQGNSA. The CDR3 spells CASSLSGTSGDKQFF. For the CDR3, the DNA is TGTGCCAGCAGCTTATCCGGGACTAGCGGGGACAAGCAGTTCTTC.

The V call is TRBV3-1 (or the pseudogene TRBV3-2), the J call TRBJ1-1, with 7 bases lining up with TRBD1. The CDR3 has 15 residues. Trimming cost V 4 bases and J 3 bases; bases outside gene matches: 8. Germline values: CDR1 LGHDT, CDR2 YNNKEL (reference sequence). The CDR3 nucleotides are TGTGCCAGCAGCCGACAGACAGGGTTTTACACTGAAGCTTTCTTT. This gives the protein CASSRQTGFYTEAFF.

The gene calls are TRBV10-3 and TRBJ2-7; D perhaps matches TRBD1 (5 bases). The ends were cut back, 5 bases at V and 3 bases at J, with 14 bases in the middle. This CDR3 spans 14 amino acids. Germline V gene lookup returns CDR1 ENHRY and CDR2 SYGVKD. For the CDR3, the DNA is TGTGCCATCAGTTGGGGCGATAGGGGCTACGAGCAGTACTTC. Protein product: CAISWGDRGYEQYF.

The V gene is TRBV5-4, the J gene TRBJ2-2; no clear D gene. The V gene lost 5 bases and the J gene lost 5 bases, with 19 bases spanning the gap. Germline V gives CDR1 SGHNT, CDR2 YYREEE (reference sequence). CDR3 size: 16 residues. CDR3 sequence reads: CASSPQSPTMTGELFF. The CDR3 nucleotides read TGTGCCAGCAGTCCGCAAAGCCCAACTATGACCGGGGAGCTGTTTTTT.

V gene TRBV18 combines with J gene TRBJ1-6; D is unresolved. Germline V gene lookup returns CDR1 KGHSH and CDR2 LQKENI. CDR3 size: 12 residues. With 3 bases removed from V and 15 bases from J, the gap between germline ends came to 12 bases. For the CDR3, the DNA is TGTGCCAGCTCACCCTTGGGCGAAGTCCTCCACTTT. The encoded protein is CASSPLGEVLHF.

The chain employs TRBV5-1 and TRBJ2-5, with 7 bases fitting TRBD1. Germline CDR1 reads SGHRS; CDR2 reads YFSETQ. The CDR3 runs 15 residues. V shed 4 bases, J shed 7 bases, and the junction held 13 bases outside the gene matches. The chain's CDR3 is CASSPDRAFRLTQYF. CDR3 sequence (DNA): TGCGCCAGCAGCCCAGACAGGGCTTTCAGATTGACCCAGTACTTC.

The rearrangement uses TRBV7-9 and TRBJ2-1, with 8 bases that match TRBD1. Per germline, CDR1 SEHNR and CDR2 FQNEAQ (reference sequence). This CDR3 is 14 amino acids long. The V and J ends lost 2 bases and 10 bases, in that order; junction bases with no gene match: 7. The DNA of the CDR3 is TGTGCCAGCAGCTTACCTCCGGGACAGGAGGAGCAGTTCTTC. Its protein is CASSLPPGQEEQFF.

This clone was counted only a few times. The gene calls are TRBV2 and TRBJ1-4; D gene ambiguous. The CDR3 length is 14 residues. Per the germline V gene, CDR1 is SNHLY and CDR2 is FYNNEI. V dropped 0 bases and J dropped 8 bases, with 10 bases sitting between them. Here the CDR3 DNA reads TGTGCCAGCAGTGAAGCGCCCCTCTTAGAAAAACTGTTTTTT. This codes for CASSEAPLLEKLFF.

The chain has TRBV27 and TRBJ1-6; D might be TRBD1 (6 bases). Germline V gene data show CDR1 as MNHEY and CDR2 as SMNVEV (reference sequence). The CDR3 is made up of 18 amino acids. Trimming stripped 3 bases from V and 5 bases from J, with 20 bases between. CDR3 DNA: TGTGCCAGCAGTTTTTCCAGGGGTCGAAACTACGATAATTCACCCCTCCACTTT. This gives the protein CASSFSRGRNYDNSPLHF.

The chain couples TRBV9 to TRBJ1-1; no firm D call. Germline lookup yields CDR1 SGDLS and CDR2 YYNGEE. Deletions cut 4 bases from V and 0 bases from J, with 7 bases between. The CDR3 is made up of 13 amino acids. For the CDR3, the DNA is TGTGCCAGCAGCCCCCTAATGAACACTGAAGCTTTCTTT. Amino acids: CASSPLMNTEAFF.

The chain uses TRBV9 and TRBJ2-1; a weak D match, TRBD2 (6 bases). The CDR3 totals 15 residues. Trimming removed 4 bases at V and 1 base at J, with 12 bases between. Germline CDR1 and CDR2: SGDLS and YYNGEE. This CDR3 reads CASSPQAGSYNEQFF. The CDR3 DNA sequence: TGTGCCAGCAGCCCCCAGGCGGGATCCTACAATGAGCAGTTCTTC.

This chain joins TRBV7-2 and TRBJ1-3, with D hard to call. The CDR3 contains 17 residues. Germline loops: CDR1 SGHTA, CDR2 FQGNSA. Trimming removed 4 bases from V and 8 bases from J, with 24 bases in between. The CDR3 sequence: CASSSPVLPLFRDTIYF. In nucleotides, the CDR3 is TGTGCCAGCAGCTCCCCCGTTTTGCCCCTTTTTAGGGACACCATATATTTT.

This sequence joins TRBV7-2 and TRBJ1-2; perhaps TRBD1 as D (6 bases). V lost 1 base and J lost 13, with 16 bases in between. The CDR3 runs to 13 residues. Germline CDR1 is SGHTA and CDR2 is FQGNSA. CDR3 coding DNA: TGTGCCAGCAGCTTAGTCACGGGACAAGCAACCACCTTC. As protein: CASSLVTGQATTF.

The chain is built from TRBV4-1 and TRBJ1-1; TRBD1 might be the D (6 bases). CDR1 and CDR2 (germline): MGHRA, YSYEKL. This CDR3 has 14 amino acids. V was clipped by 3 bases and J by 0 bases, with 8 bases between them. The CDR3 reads CASSQRTVNTEAFF. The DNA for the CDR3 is TGCGCCAGCAGCCAGAGGACAGTGAACACTGAAGCTTTCTTT.

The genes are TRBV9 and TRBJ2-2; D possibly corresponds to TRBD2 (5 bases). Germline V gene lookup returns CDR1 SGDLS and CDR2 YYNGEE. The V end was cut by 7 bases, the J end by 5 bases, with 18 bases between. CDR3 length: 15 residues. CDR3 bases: TGTGCCAGCCACGACCCGGGGTTCGGAACCGGGGAGCTGTTTTTT. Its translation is CASHDPGFGTGELFF.

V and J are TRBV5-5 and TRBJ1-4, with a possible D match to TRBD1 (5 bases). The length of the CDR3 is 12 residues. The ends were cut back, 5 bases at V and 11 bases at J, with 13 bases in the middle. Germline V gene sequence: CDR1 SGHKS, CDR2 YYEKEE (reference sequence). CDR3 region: CASSNTGGKLFF. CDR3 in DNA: TGTGCCAGCAGTAATACAGGAGGGAAACTGTTTTTT.

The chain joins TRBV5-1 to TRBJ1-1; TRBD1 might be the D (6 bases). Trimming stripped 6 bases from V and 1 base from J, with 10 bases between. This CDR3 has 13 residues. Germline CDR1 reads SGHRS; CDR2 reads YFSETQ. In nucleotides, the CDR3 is TGCGCCAGCAAGTCACAGGGGAACACTGAAGCTTTCTTT. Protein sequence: CASKSQGNTEAFF. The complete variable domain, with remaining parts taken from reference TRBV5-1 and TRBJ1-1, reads KAGVTQTPRYLIKTRGQQVTLSCSPISGHRSVSWYQQTPGQGLQFLFEYFSETQRNKGNFPGRFSGRQFSNSRSEMNVSTLELGDSALYLCASKSQGNTEAFFGQGTRLTVV.

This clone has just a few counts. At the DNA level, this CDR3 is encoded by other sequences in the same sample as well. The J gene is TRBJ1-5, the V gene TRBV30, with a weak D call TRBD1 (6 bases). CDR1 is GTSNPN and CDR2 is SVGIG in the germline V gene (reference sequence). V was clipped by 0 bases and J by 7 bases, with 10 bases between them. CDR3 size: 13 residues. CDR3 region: CAWSVQGGQPQHF. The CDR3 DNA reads TGTGCCTGGAGTGTACAGGGAGGGCAGCCCCAGCATTTT.

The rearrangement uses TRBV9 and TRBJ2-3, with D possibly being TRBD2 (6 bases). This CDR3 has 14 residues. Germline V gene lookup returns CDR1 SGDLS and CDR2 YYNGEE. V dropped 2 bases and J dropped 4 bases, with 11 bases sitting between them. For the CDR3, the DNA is TGTGCCAGCAGCGTGCGGGGTACCCCAGATACGCAGTATTTT. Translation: CASSVRGTPDTQYF.

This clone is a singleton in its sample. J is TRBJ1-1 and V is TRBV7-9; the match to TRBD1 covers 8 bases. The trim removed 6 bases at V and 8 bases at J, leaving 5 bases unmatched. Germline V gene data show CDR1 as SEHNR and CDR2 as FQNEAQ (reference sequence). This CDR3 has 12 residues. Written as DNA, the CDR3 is TGTGCCAGCAGGGCCCGACAGGGGGAAGCTTTCTTT. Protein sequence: CASRARQGEAFF.

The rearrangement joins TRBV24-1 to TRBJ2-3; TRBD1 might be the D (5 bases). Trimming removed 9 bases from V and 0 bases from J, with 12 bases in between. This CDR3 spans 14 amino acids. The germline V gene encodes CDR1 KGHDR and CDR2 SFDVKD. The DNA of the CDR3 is TGTGCCACCTCAGCCACAGGAAGCACAGATACGCAGTATTTT. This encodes CATSATGSTDTQYF.

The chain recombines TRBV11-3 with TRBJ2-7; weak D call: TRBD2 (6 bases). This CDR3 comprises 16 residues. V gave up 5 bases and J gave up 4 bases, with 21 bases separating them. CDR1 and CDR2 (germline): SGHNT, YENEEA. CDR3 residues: CASSRGFGTTTYEQYF. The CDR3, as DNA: TGTGCCAGCAGCCGGGGGTTCGGGACCACAACTTACGAGCAGTACTTC.

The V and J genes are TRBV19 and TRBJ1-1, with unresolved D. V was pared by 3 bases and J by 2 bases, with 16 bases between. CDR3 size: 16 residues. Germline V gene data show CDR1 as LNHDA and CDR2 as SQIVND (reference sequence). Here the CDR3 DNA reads TGTGCCAGTAGTATTGGCGGTTGGACGGGTAACACTGAAGCTTTCTTT. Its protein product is CASSIGGWTGNTEAFF. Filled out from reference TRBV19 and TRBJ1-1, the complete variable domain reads DGGITQSPKYLFRKEGQNVTLSCEQNLNHDAMYWYRQDPGQGLRLIYYSQIVNDFQKGDIAEGYSVSREKKESFPLTVTSAQKNPTAFYLCASSIGGWTGNTEAFFGQGTRLTVV.

The CDR3 loop reads CASRGLASSEQFF. CDR3 in DNA: TGTGCCAGCAGGGGACTAGCTTCTAGTGAGCAGTTCTTC. This sequence joins TRBV27 and TRBJ2-1; 9 bases line up with TRBD2. The ends lost 6 bases at V and 9 bases at J; junction bases unmatched: 6. The CDR3 is 13 residues long. The germline gives CDR1 MNHEY, CDR2 SMNVEV (reference sequence).

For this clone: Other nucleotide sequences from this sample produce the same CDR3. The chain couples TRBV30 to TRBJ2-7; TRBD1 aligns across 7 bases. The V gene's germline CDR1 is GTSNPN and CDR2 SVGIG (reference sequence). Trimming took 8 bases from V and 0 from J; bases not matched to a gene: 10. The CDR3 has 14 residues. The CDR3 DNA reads TGTGCCCGAACCGGGACAGATACCTCCTACGAGCAGTACTTC. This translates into CARTGTDTSYEQYF. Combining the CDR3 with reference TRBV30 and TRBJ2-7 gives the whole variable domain SQTIHQWPATLVQPVGSPLSLECTVEGTSNPNLYWYRQAAGRGLQLLFYSVGIGQISSEVPQNLSASRPQDRQFILSSKKLLLSDSGFYLCARTGTDTSYEQYFGPGTRLTVT.